This entry describes one T cell receptor (beta chain). This entry is derived from a study of blood T cell repertoires in COVID-19. Study in general: The United States, Italy and Spain supplied acute and convalescent COVID-19 samples. The analysed material was cDNA or gDNA that came from T cells, B-cell-depleted T cells, or PBMCs.

The CDR3 length is 14 residues. The junction had 4 bases not matched to a gene; V was cut back by 5 bases and J by 4 bases. Germline lookup yields CDR1 LNHDA and CDR2 SQIVND (reference sequence). Produced via immunoSEQ multiplex PCR; TCRdb's table is partial and in-frame only. The sample carries 95,000 to 150,000 clones, approximately 91% recorded once. This TCR was sampled from a woman of 80 years or more with acute or convalescent COVID-19. The sequencing sample was made of peripheral blood. This rearrangement joins TRBV19 to TRBJ2-3; 9 bases agree with TRBD1. The DNA for the CDR3 is TGTGCCAGTAGTGTAGGGACAGGGCCAGATACGCAGTATTTT. Protein: CASSVGTGPDTQYF.